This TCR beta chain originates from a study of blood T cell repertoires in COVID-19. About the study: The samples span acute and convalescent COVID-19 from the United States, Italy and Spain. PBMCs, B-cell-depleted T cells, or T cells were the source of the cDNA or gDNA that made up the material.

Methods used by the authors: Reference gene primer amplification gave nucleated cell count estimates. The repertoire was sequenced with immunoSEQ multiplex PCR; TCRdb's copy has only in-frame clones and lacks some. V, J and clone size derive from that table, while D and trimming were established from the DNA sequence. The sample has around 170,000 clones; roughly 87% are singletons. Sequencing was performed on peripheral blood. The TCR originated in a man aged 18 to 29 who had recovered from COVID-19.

CDR3 nucleotide sequence: TGTGCCAGCACCTCCAGGGACAGGGGAACAGATACGCAGTATTTT. This codes for CASTSRDRGTDTQYF. V usage is TRBV5-5 and J usage is TRBJ2-3; 10 nucleotides line up with TRBD1. J gave up 3 bases and V 6 bases, and 7 bases lay outside the gene matches. The CDR3 runs to 15 residues. CDR1 is SGHKS and CDR2 is YYEKEE in the germline V gene (reference sequence).